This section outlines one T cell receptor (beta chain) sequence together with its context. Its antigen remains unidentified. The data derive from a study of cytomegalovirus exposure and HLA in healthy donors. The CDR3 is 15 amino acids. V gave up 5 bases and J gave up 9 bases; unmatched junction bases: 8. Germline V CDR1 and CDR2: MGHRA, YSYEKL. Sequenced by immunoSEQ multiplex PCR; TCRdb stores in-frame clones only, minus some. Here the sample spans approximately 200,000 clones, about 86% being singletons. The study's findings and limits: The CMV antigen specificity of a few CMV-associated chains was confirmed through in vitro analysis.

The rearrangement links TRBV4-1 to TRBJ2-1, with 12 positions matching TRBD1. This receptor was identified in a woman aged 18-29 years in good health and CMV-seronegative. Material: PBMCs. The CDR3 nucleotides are TGCGCCAGCAGCTCCGGGACAGGGGGCGCGGGTGAGCAGTTCTTC. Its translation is CASSSGTGGAGEQFF.